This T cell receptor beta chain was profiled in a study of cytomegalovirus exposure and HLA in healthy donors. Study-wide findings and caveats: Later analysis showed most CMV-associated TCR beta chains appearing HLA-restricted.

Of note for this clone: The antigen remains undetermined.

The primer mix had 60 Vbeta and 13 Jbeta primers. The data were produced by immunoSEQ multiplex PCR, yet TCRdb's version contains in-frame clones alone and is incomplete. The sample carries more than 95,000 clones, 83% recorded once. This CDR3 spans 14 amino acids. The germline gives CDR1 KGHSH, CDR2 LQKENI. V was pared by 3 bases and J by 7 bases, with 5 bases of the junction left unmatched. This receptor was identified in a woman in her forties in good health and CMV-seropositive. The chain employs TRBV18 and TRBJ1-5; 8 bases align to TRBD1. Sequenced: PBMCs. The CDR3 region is CASSPSGGRQPQHF. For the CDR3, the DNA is TGTGCCAGCTCACCTTCAGGGGGCAGGCAGCCCCAGCATTTT.